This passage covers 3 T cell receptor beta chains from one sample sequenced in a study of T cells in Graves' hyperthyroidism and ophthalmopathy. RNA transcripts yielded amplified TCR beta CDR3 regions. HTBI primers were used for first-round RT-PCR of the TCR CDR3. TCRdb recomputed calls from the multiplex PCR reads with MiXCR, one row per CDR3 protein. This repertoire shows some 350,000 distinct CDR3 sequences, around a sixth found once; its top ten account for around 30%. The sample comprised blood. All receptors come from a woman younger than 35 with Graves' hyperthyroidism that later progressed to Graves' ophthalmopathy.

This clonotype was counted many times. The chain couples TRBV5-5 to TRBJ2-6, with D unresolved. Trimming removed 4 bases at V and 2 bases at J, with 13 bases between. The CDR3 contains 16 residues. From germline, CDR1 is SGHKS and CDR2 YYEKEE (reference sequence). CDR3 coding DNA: TGTGCCAGCAGCATTTGGCAGATTGCTGGGGCCAACGTCCTGACTTTC. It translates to CASSIWQIAGANVLTF.

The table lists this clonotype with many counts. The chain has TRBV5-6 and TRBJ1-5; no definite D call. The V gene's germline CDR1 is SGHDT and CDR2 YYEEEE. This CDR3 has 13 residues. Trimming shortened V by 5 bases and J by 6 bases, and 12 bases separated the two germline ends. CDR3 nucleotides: TGTGCCAGCAGTCAAAAGCGAGGTCAGCCCCAGCATTTT. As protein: CASSQKRGQPQHF.

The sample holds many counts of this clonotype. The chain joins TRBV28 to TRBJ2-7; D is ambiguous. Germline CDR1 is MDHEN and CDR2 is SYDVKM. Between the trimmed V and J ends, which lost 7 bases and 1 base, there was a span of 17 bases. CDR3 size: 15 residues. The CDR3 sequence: CASKKGVGRSYEQYF. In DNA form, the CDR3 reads TGTGCCAGCAAGAAAGGAGTTGGCAGATCCTACGAGCAGTACTTC.